This T cell receptor (beta chain) was profiled in a study of cytomegalovirus exposure and HLA in healthy donors. The study, taken as a whole, reports: Confirmation in vitro established that a few CMV-associated chains were specific for CMV antigens. The TCR clusters that emerged in the first cohort tended, a later analysis found, to co-occur in the roughly 120 validation repertoires. The dataset shows that most TCR sequences were rare, while some public TCRs occurred in many donors.

The donors were in the approximately 130-subject validation cohort, distinct from the roughly 700-subject first cohort. Generated by immunoSEQ multiplex PCR, the TCRdb table keeps only in-frame clones and is missing some. The table lists fewer than 150,000 clones, around 86% of them singletons. V was pared by 6 bases and J by 3 bases, with 9 bases of the junction left unmatched. The CDR3 consists of 16 residues. The germline gives CDR1 ENHRY, CDR2 SYGVKD. With regard to this clone: Its antigen remains unknown.

V gene TRBV10-3 combines with J gene TRBJ2-1; TRBD1 matches 9 bases. The TCR originated in a young man in good health and CMV-seronegative. The material sequenced was PBMCs. The chain's CDR3 is CAIRGSQGAGYNEQFF. The CDR3 DNA sequence: TGTGCCATCAGGGGTTCACAGGGGGCCGGCTACAATGAGCAGTTCTTC.